The 30 T cell receptor beta chains below come from one sample, sequenced in a study of blood T cell repertoires in COVID-19. Assay used: immunoSEQ multiplex PCR; TCRdb lists only in-frame clones, some missing. Of about 170,000 clones listed, more than 70% are singletons. The sample was peripheral blood. These TCRs come from a woman aged 70-85 years who had recovered from COVID-19.

V usage is TRBV7-9 and J usage is TRBJ1-2; 7 nucleotides align to TRBD1. The CDR3 length is 14 residues. Germline values: CDR1 SEHNR, CDR2 FQNEAQ (reference sequence). J gave up 3 bases and V 5 bases, and 6 bases lay outside the gene matches. CDR3 residues: CASSPRDSYYGYTF. Written as DNA, the CDR3 is TGTGCCAGCAGCCCGCGGGACAGCTACTATGGCTACACCTTC.

This chain links TRBV5-1 with TRBJ1-2, with 9 positions matching TRBD1. The CDR3 is 15 amino acids. The germline gives CDR1 SGHRS, CDR2 YFSETQ. The J segment lost 11 bases and the V segment lost 0 bases, leaving 11 bases of the junction unmatched. The CDR3 DNA follows: TGCGCCAGCAGCTTGGGCCCCGGGACAGGGTCGGCATACACCTTC. Protein product: CASSLGPGTGSAYTF.

With respect to this clone: An end of the junction does not agree with germline; a read error may underlie this. The chain combines TRBV19 with TRBJ1-4; TRBD1 matches 9 bases. This CDR3 region has 13 residues. Looked up from germline, CDR1 is LNHDA and CDR2 is SQIVND (reference sequence). CDR3 bases: TGTGCCAGTTGGACAGGGGCTAAGGAAAAACTGTTTTTT. As protein: CASWTGAKEKLFF.

This clone has a single count. The chain combines TRBV2 with TRBJ1-4; D call uncertain. This CDR3 comprises 13 residues. Germline CDR1 SNHLY, CDR2 FYNNEI. The germline V and J ends were trimmed by 8 bases and 3 bases, with 10 bases remaining between them. CDR3 bases: TGTGCCAGCCGGGATAGCTCTAATGAAAAACTGTTTTTT. Its translation: CASRDSSNEKLFF.

The chain couples TRBV9 to TRBJ2-5; 7 bases align to TRBD1. The CDR3 spans 15 residues. The germline gives CDR1 SGDLS, CDR2 YYNGEE. The V gene end was trimmed by 2 bases and the J gene end by 2 bases; junction bases not matched to a gene: 6. The CDR3 protein is CASSVRWDRQETQYF. The CDR3 nucleotides read TGTGCCAGCAGCGTGAGGTGGGACAGACAAGAGACCCAGTACTTC.

The V and J genes are TRBV28 and TRBJ1-6, with D perhaps TRBD1 (6 bases). The V end was cut by 5 bases, the J end by 12 bases, with 23 bases between. CDR3 length: 16 amino acids. The germline V gene encodes CDR1 MDHEN and CDR2 SYDVKM. The CDR3 loop reads CASSAPGQGMHKPLHF. For the CDR3, the DNA is TGTGCCAGCAGTGCTCCCGGGCAGGGGATGCATAAACCCCTCCACTTT. The full variable domain, with the rest looked up from reference TRBV28 and TRBJ1-6, is DVKVTQSSRYLVKRTGEKVFLECVQDMDHENMFWYRQDPGLGLRLIYFSYDVKMKEKGDIPEGYSVSREKKERFSLILESASTNQTSMYLCASSAPGQGMHKPLHFGNGTRLTVT.

This clone has only a few counts. The same CDR3 can be traced to other DNA sequences in this sample. J is TRBJ2-5 and V is TRBV9; 8 bases fit TRBD2. The J segment lost 0 bases and the V segment lost 2 bases, leaving 0 bases of the junction unmatched. CDR1 and CDR2 (germline): SGDLS, YYNGEE. There are 14 residues in the CDR3. The CDR3 spells CASSVGGDQETQYF. CDR3 DNA sequence: TGTGCCAGCAGCGTCGGGGGGGACCAAGAGACCCAGTACTTC.

The chain carries TRBV19 and TRBJ1-5, with D possibly TRBD1 on 5 matching bases. Per the germline V gene, CDR1 is LNHDA and CDR2 is SQIVND (reference sequence). The V and J ends lost 9 bases and 2 bases respectively, with 14 bases between them. This CDR3 comprises 14 residues. CDR3 in amino acids: CASRRGGGNQPQHF. CDR3 coding DNA: TGTGCCAGCCGACGGGGGGGTGGCAATCAGCCCCAGCATTTT. Variable domain in full (rest from reference TRBV19 and TRBJ1-5): DGGITQSPKYLFRKEGQNVTLSCEQNLNHDAMYWYRQDPGQGLRLIYYSQIVNDFQKGDIAEGYSVSREKKESFPLTVTSAQKNPTAFYLCASRRGGGNQPQHFGDGTRLSIL.

This chain links TRBV2 with TRBJ2-7; TRBD1 matches at 10 bases. Losses at the gene ends were 4 bases for V and 6 bases for J; bases not matched to a gene: 6. CDR3 length: 14 amino acids. The germline V gene has CDR1 SNHLY and CDR2 FYNNEI. Here the CDR3 reads CASSGGTGVSEQYF. The CDR3 DNA follows: TGTGCCAGCAGTGGGGGGACAGGGGTATCCGAGCAGTACTTC.

This chain connects TRBV6-2 or TRBV6-3 to TRBJ2-7; possibly TRBD1 for D (5 bases). Germline V gene data show CDR1 as MNHEY and CDR2 as SVGEGT. This CDR3 is 14 amino acids long. Trimming stripped 6 bases from V and 2 bases from J, with 14 bases between. The CDR3: CASSRTLGPYEQYF. The CDR3 DNA reads as TGTGCCAGCAGCCGAACACTGGGGCCCTACGAGCAGTACTTC.

This chain joins TRBV3-1 (or the pseudogene TRBV3-2) and TRBJ2-1; D perhaps matches TRBD2 (5 bases). This CDR3 spans 14 amino acids. Trimming took off 7 bases at V and 3 bases at J, with 13 bases between the two ends. Germline V gene sequence: CDR1 LGHDT, CDR2 YNNKEL (reference sequence). The DNA for the CDR3 is TGTGCCAGCACCCCGCGTGGGAGCTACAATGAGCAGTTCTTC. The encoded protein is CASTPRGSYNEQFF.

The V and J genes are TRBV28 and TRBJ2-1; TRBD2 matches at 8 bases. The CDR3 contains 14 residues. CDR1 is MDHEN and CDR2 is SYDVKM in the germline V gene. Germline trimming cut 2 bases from V and 10 bases from J; bases unmatched to any gene: 7. The CDR3 bases are TGTGCCAGCAGTTTAGCGGGAGGCTCCGCCGAGCAGTTCTTC. Its translation: CASSLAGGSAEQFF.

The chain is built from TRBV10-1 and TRBJ2-2, with D possibly matching TRBD2 (6 bases). This CDR3 has 16 amino acids. V lost 7 bases to trimming and J lost 0 bases, with 15 bases between them. The germline CDR1 and CDR2 sequences are WNHNN and SYGVQD (reference sequence). Written as DNA, the CDR3 is TGCGCCAGCAAAATCATAGCGGAAACGAACACCGGGGAGCTGTTTTTT. Its protein product is CASKIIAETNTGELFF.

This chain joins TRBV6-5 and TRBJ1-2; TRBD1 aligns across 9 bases. V lost 7 bases to trimming and J lost 3 bases; unmatched junction nucleotides: 6. CDR1 MNHEY and CDR2 SVGAGI come from the germline V gene. CDR3 length: 14 amino acids. CDR3 coding DNA: TGTGCCAGCACGACGGGACAGGGACACTATGGCTACACCTTC. Translation gives CASTTGQGHYGYTF.

This chain uses TRBV5-1 with TRBJ2-5; 8 nucleotides line up with TRBD2. CDR3 length equals 14 residues. V gave up 0 bases and J gave up 5 bases; unmatched junction bases: 3. CDR1 and CDR2 (germline): SGHRS, YFSETQ. The CDR3 sequence is CASSLGAGVETQYF. CDR3 DNA sequence: TGCGCCAGCAGCTTGGGAGCGGGAGTGGAGACCCAGTACTTC.

The rearrangement joins TRBV4-2 to TRBJ1-4; TRBD1 might be the D (5 bases). Trimming shortened V by 6 bases and J by 5 bases, and 16 bases separated the two germline ends. Germline V gene sequence: CDR1 LGHNA, CDR2 YNFKEQ. The CDR3 consists of 15 residues. Written as DNA, the CDR3 is TGTGCCAGCAGGCCCAAAGGGAGGGGCAATGAAAAACTGTTTTTT. Amino acids: CASRPKGRGNEKLFF.

The J gene is TRBJ2-3, the V gene TRBV28, with D hard to call. The CDR3 spans 15 residues. Germline-derived CDR1 and CDR2 are MDHEN and SYDVKM. Trimming removed 8 bases at V and 0 bases at J, with 15 bases between. The CDR3 reads CASAFLAASTDTQYF. The CDR3 nucleotides read TGTGCCAGCGCCTTTTTGGCGGCGAGCACAGATACGCAGTATTTT.

The V gene is TRBV18, the J gene TRBJ1-1, with D unresolved. The ends were cut back, 2 bases at V and 2 bases at J, with 12 bases in the middle. The CDR3 contains 15 residues. Germline CDR1 reads KGHSH; CDR2 reads LQKENI. CDR3 nucleotide sequence: TGTGCCAGCTCACCAGGCTGGCGGCCAAACACTGAAGCTTTCTTT. The encoded protein is CASSPGWRPNTEAFF.

The chain employs TRBV3-1 (or the pseudogene TRBV3-2) and TRBJ2-7; perhaps TRBD2 as D (7 bases). Deletions cut 8 bases from V and 5 bases from J, with 16 bases between. This CDR3 has 13 amino acids. The germline gives CDR1 LGHDT, CDR2 YNNKEL (reference sequence). This CDR3 reads CASEPKGGDEQYF. In nucleotides, the CDR3 is TGTGCCAGCGAACCAAAGGGGGGGGACGAGCAGTACTTC.

This chain links TRBV7-3 with TRBJ2-1; TRBD2 agrees at 12 bases. Germline V gene sequence: CDR1 SGHTA, CDR2 FQGTGA. Losses at the gene ends were 5 bases for V and 3 bases for J; bases not matched to a gene: 8. The CDR3 spans 17 residues. Here the CDR3 reads CASSPRGGLAGYNEQFF. DNA for the CDR3: TGTGCCAGCAGCCCGCGGGGGGGACTAGCGGGCTACAATGAGCAGTTCTTC.

This clone has only one observation. V and J are TRBV7-3 and TRBJ1-1; D not certain. The V gene lost 5 bases and the J gene lost 5 bases, with 9 bases spanning the gap. The CDR3 has 12 amino acids. Germline V lookup: CDR1 SGHTA, CDR2 FQGTGA. CDR3 loop: CASSPGGTEAFF. In DNA form, the CDR3 reads TGTGCCAGCAGCCCAGGTGGGACTGAAGCTTTCTTT.

The chain combines TRBV2 with TRBJ2-7; a possible D gene is TRBD2 (6 bases). Germline V CDR1 and CDR2: SNHLY, FYNNEI. Trimming removed 6 bases at V and 0 bases at J, with 12 bases between. The CDR3 extends over 14 amino acids. The CDR3 nucleotides are TGTGCCAGCAGGGAGGCGGGGACCTCCTACGAGCAGTACTTC. Translation: CASREAGTSYEQYF.

This clone was recorded once. The rearrangement uses TRBV19 and TRBJ2-2; D unclear. Trimming cost V 2 bases and J 0 bases, with 13 bases left between them. The length of the CDR3 is 17 residues. Germline lookup yields CDR1 LNHDA and CDR2 SQIVND (reference sequence). CDR3 amino acids: CASSIPPILTNTGELFF. The CDR3 DNA follows: TGTGCCAGTAGTATACCCCCCATCCTAACGAACACCGGGGAGCTGTTTTTT. Based on the CDR3 plus reference TRBV19 and TRBJ2-2, the full variable domain is DGGITQSPKYLFRKEGQNVTLSCEQNLNHDAMYWYRQDPGQGLRLIYYSQIVNDFQKGDIAEGYSVSREKKESFPLTVTSAQKNPTAFYLCASSIPPILTNTGELFFGEGSRLTVL.

This clone was observed a single time. The gene calls are TRBV3-1 (or the pseudogene TRBV3-2) and TRBJ1-1, with a weak D call TRBD1 (5 bases). Trimming pared 4 bases from V and 3 bases from J, leaving 15 bases between. The CDR3 is 15 residues long. Germline assignment: CDR1 LGHDT and CDR2 YNNKEL (reference sequence). The CDR3 sequence is CASSPSGWGDTEAFF. CDR3 DNA sequence: TGTGCCAGCAGCCCAAGCGGGTGGGGGGACACTGAAGCTTTCTTT.

The rearrangement links TRBV27 to TRBJ2-1; TRBD2 agrees at 10 bases. CDR1 MNHEY and CDR2 SMNVEV come from the germline V gene (reference sequence). The CDR3 totals 20 residues. V trimming: 6 bases; J trimming: 4 bases; junction bases outside the gene matches: 21. CDR3 bases: TGTGCCAGCAGCCCCACCGCCCCGGGGATCAGCGGGGGGGGGTACAATGAGCAGTTCTTC. This sequence encodes CASSPTAPGISGGGYNEQFF.

The chain couples TRBV5-4 to TRBJ2-7; 8 bases align to TRBD2. The CDR3 consists of 18 residues. The ends lost 0 bases at V and 0 bases at J; junction bases unmatched: 11. Germline lookup yields CDR1 SGHNT and CDR2 YYREEE (reference sequence). Here the CDR3 DNA reads TGTGCCAGCAGCTTGGGGGCGGGGGGCCCGACCCTCTCCTACGAGCAGTACTTC. Translation: CASSLGAGGPTLSYEQYF.

V gene TRBV12-3 or TRBV12-4 combines with J gene TRBJ1-4; D call uncertain. V lost 3 bases to trimming and J lost 8 bases, with 10 bases between them. The CDR3 runs 13 residues. The CDR3 DNA reads as TGTGCCAGCAGTTTTCAAGCGGGGGAAAAACTGTTTTTT. Translated: CASSFQAGEKLFF.

The chain couples TRBV5-4 to TRBJ2-3; 8 nucleotides agree with TRBD1. The CDR3 loop spans 15 amino acids. The germline V gene encodes CDR1 SGHNT and CDR2 YYREEE (reference sequence). V shed 4 bases, J shed 0 bases, and the junction held 4 bases outside the gene matches. CDR3 protein: CASSPGGSSTDTQYF. The CDR3 coding sequence is TGTGCCAGCAGCCCAGGGGGCTCCAGCACAGATACGCAGTATTTT.

This clone was seen a handful of times. The chain joins TRBV7-9 to TRBJ2-7; 8 positions agree with TRBD2. The V gene end was trimmed by 5 bases and the J gene end by 2 bases; junction bases not matched to a gene: 14. The CDR3 runs to 17 residues. Germline CDR1 is SEHNR and CDR2 is FQNEAQ (reference sequence). Here the CDR3 reads CASSPRTLAAVPYEQYF. The CDR3 nucleotides read TGTGCCAGCAGCCCTCGGACACTAGCGGCCGTTCCCTACGAGCAGTACTTC.

This clone was observed a few times. This specimen includes other DNA sequences encoding the same CDR3. The V and J genes are TRBV18 and TRBJ2-7; 12 positions agree with TRBD1. Trimming took 3 bases from V and 6 from J; bases not matched to a gene: 3. Germline values: CDR1 KGHSH, CDR2 LQKENI. The CDR3 sequence is 14 residues long. Written as DNA, the CDR3 is TGTGCCAGCTCACCCGGGACAGGGGGCCGCGAGCAGTACTTC. It specifies CASSPGTGGREQYF.